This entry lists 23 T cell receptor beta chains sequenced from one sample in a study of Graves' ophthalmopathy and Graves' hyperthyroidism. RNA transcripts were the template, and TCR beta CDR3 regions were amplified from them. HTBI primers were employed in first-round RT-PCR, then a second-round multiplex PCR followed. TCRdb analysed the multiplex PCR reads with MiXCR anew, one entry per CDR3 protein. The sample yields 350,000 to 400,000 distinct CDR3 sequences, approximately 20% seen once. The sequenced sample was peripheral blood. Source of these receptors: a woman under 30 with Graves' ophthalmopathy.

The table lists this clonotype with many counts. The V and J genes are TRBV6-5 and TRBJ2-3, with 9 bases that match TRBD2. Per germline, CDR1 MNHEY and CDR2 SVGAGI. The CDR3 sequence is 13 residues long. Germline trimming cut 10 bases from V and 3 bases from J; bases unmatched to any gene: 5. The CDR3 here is CATLAGGTDTQYF. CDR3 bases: TGTGCCACTCTGGCGGGGGGGACAGATACGCAGTATTTT.

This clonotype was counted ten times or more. The CDR3: CATSSTGRGTEAFF. CDR3 DNA sequence: TGTGCCACCAGCAGCACAGGGAGAGGGACTGAAGCTTTCTTT. The chain combines TRBV15 with TRBJ1-1, with D possibly being TRBD1 (6 bases). Per the germline V gene, CDR1 is LNHNV and CDR2 is YYDKDF (reference sequence). Deletions cut 3 bases from V and 5 bases from J, with 13 bases between. The CDR3 is 14 residues long.

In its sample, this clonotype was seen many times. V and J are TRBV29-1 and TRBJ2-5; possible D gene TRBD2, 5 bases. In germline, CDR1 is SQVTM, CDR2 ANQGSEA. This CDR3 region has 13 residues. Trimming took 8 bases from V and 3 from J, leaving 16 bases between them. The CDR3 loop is CSCPVRGEETQYF. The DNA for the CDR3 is TGCAGCTGTCCTGTACGGGGTGAAGAGACCCAGTACTTC.

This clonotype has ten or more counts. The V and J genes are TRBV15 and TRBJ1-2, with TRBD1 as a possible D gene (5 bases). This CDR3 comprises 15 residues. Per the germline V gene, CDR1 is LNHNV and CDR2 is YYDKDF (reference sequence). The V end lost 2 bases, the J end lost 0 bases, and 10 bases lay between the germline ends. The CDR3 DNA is TGTGCCACCAGCAGAACCGACAGCGCTAACTATGGCTACACCTTC. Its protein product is CATSRTDSANYGYTF.

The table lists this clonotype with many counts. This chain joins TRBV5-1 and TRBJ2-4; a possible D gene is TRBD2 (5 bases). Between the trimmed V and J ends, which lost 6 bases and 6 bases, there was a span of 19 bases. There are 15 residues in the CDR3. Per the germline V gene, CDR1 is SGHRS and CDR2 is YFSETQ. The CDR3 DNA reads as TGCGCCAGCACCGTAGTCCCGCGAGAGGGAAACATTCAGTACTTC. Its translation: CASTVVPREGNIQYF. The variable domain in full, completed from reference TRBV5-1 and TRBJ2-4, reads KAGVTQTPRYLIKTRGQQVTLSCSPISGHRSVSWYQQTPGQGLQFLFEYFSETQRNKGNFPGRFSGRQFSNSRSEMNVSTLELGDSALYLCASTVVPREGNIQYFGAGTRLSVL.

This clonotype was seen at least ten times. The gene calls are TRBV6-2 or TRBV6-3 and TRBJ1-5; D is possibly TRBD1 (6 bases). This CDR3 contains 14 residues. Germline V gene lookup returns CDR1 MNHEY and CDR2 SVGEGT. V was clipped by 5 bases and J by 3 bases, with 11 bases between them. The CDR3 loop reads CASSNRDANQPQHF. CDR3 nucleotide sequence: TGTGCCAGCAGTAACAGGGACGCCAATCAGCCCCAGCATTTT.

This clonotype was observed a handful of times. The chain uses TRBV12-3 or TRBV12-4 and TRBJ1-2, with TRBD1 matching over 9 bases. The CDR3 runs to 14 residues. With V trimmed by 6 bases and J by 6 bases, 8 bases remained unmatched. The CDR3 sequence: CASRRNTGGDGYTF. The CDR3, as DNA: TGTGCCAGCAGAAGGAACACAGGGGGCGATGGCTACACCTTC.

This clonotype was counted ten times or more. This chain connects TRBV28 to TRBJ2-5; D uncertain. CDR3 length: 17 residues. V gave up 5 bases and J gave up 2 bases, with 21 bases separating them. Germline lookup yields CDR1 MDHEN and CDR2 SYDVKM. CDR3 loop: CASSPLGPVHVQETQYF. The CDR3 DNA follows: TGTGCCAGCAGTCCCCTCGGGCCGGTTCACGTACAAGAGACCCAGTACTTC.

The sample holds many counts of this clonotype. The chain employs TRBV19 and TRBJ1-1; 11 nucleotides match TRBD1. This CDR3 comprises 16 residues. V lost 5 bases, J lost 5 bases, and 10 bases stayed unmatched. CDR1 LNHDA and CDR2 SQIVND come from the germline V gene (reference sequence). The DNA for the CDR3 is TGTGCCAGTAGTCCTCGGACAGGGGGCTTACATACTGAAGCTTTCTTT. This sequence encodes CASSPRTGGLHTEAFF.

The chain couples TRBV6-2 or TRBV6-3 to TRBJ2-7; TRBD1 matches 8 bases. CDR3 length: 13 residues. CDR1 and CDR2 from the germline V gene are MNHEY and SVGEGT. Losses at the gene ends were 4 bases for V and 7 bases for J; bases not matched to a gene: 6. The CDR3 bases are TGTGCCAGCAGTTCGGGACAGGCGGGAGAGCAGTACTTC. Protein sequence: CASSSGQAGEQYF.

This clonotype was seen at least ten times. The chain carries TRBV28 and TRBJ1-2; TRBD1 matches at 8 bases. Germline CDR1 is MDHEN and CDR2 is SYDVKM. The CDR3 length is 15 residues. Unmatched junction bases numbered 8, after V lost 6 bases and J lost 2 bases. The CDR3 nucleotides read TGTGCCAGCAGCCCAAGACAGGGGTCGAACTATGGCTACACCTTC. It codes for CASSPRQGSNYGYTF.

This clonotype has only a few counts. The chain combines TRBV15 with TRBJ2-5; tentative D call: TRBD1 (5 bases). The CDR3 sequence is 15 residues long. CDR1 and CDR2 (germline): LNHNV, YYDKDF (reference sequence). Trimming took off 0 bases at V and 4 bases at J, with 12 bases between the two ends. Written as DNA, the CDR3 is TGTGCCACCAGCAGAGATGCTGGGCAGGGAGAGACCCAGTACTTC. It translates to CATSRDAGQGETQYF.

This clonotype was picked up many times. The chain's CDR3 is CATSRDRARGGEQYF. As DNA, the CDR3 is TGTGCCACCAGCAGAGATCGGGCCAGGGGAGGCGAGCAGTACTTC. The chain joins TRBV15 to TRBJ2-7; the D call may be TRBD1 or TRBD2 (6 bases each). Deletions cut 0 bases from V and 6 bases from J, with 15 bases between. The CDR3 length is 15 residues. Germline V gene lookup returns CDR1 LNHNV and CDR2 YYDKDF (reference sequence).

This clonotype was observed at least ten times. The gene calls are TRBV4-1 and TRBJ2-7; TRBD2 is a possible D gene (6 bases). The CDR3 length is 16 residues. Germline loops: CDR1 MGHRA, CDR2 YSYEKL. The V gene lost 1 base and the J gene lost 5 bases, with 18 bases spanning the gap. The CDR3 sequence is CASSQVAGTSIDEQYF. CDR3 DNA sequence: TGCGCCAGCAGCCAAGTGGCGGGGACCAGCATCGACGAGCAGTACTTC.

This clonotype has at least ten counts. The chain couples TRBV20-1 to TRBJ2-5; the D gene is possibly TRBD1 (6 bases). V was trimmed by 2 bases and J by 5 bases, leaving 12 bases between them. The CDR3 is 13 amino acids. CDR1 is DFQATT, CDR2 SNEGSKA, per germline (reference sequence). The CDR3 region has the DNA TGCAGTGCTAGAATGGGGGCGGCGGAGACCCAGTACTTC. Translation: CSARMGAAETQYF.

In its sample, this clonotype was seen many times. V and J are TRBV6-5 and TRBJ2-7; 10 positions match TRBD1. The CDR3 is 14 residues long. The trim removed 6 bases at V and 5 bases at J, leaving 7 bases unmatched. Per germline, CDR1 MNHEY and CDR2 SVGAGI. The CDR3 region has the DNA TGTGCCAGCAGCGCGACAGGGGGCCCGGACGAGCAGTACTTC. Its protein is CASSATGGPDEQYF.

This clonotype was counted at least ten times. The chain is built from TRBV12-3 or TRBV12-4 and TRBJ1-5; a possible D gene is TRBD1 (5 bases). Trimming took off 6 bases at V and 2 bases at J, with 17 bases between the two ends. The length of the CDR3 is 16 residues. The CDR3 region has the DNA TGTGCCAGCAGGGAACAGGCGAATGGGGGCAATCAGCCCCAGCATTTT. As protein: CASREQANGGNQPQHF.

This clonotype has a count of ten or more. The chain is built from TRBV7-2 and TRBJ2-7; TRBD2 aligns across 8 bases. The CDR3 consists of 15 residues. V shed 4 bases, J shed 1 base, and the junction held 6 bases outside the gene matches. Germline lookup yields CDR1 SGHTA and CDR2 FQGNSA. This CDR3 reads CASSSQGLGSYEQYF. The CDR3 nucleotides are TGTGCCAGCAGCTCGCAGGGACTAGGGTCCTACGAGCAGTACTTC.

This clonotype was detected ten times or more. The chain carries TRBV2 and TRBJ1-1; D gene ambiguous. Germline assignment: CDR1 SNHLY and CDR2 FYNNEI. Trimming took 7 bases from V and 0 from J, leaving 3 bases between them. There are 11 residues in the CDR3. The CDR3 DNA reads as TGTGCCAGCATCATGAACACTGAAGCTTTCTTT. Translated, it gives CASIMNTEAFF.

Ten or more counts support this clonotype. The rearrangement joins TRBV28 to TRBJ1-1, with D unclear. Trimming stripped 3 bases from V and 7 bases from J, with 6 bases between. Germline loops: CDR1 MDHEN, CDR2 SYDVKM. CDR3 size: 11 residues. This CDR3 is CASSLDFEAFF. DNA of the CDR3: TGTGCCAGCAGTTTGGACTTTGAAGCTTTCTTT.

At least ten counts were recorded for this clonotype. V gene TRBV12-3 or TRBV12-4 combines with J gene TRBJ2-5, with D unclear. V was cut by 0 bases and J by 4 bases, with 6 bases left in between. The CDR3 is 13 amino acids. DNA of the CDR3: TGTGCCAGCAGTTTAGCCCTGGGAGAGACCCAGTACTTC. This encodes CASSLALGETQYF.

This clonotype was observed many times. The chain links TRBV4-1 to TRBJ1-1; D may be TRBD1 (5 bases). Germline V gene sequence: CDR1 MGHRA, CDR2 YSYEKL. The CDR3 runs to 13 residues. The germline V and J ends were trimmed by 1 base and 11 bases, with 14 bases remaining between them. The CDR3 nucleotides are TGCGCCAGCAGCCAAGTTCAGGGTGTTCAGGCTTTCTTT. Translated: CASSQVQGVQAFF.

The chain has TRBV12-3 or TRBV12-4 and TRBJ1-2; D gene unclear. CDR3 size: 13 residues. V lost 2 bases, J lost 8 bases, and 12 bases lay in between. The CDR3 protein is CASSLRLKDGYTF. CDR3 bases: TGTGCCAGCAGTTTACGACTCAAGGACGGCTACACCTTC.